This T cell receptor beta chain was sequenced for a study of blood T cell repertoires in COVID-19 (TCRdb year 2020). Concerning the study at large: Collaborator samples came from the United States, Italy and Spain and covered acute and convalescent phases of COVID-19. The prospective study material was composed of cDNA or gDNA derived from T cells, B-cell-depleted T cells, or PBMCs. Subjects who had been exposed to COVID-19, were actively infected with it, or had recovered from it provided the deeply sampled blood TCRbeta repertoires that made up the dataset. The repertoires were made available in a free public database intended to serve as a resource for research on the immune response to SARS-CoV-2. The samples were drawn from the first 160 participants of the ongoing ImmuneRACE study and from 1,200 or so subjects provided by 6 global collaborators. The sample metadata nearly always contained a de-identified subject ID, COVID-19 status, age in years and sex. HLA class I and class II types, where available, came from metadata supplied by the sample provider rather than from assay-based typing. Overall results and qualifications from the work: How much clinical and demographic metadata was included differed by source and by participant, and the metadata was provided uncurated.

This clone appeared a single time. Which antigen it targets is not known. Within one base of it there is no much larger clone, and no base qualities were kept. Collaborating institutions collected whole blood in K2EDTA tubes following their own protocols. Collaborator samples were shipped for TCRbeta analysis as frozen whole blood, isolated PBMCs, or DNA extracted from either sample type. From the germline V gene (reference sequence), CDR1 is SEHNR and CDR2 is FQNEAQ. Reading from cysteine to phenylalanine, the CDR3 counts 16 amino acids. Solely the CDR3 DNA is kept, with 48 bases framed from the first base. V was cut back by 2 bases and J by 1 base, leaving a gap of 13 bases between them. TCRbeta CDR3 regions were amplified from genomic DNA using the immunoSEQ Assay, a bias-controlled multiplex PCR. Per the original workflow: The number of nucleated cells in each sample was estimated by amplification of reference gene primers within the assay. Sequence reads were collapsed and filtered to measure the absolute abundance of every unique TCRbeta CDR3 rearrangement. For each sample, productive Simpson clonality was calculated by taking the square root of Simpson's diversity index across productive rearrangements. This is the immuneACCESS table as TCRdb keeps it, with only in-frame sequences that have V and J called. A part of the clones is gone; compared with another copy, unresolved V genes explain less than half, and the rest is unexplained. D and trimming were read from the DNA, whereas the V and J calls and clone size are those reported in that table. This sample comprises 90,000 to 150,000 clones, more than 80% of them detected only once. The ten top clones hold around 30% of the sample.

The sequenced sample was peripheral blood. The chain links TRBV7-9 with TRBJ2-3; no D gene can be assigned with confidence. The sequence derives from a man in his 70s with active or convalescent COVID-19. The CDR3 has the sequence CASSLWVGGGTDTQYF. The DNA sequence reads TGTGCCAGCAGCTTATGGGTCGGCGGTGGCACAGATACGCAGTATTTT.